This T cell receptor beta chain came from a study of T-cell memory formation after mild COVID-19. Study-wide background: For the most part, TCR clusters were specific to one donor.

V was clipped by 6 bases and J by 2 bases; unmatched bases: 6. The CDR3 is 14 amino acids. The germline CDR1 and CDR2 sequences are SGHAT and FQNNGV. A single record per CDR3 protein comes from TCRdb applying MiXCR to the 5' RACE reads. This table has around 300,000 distinct CDR3 sequences, about 13% appearing once. The V call is TRBV11-2, the J call TRBJ2-7; TRBD1 aligns across 8 bases. This clonotype was obtained from a man between 18 and 29 years old who had mild COVID-19 (a few samples of this study predate the infection). Cell type and time point are not known. Source material: PBMCs or a T cell subset sorted from them (not recorded which). CDR3 amino acids: CASSPGGAPYEQYV. Here the CDR3 DNA reads TGTGCCAGCAGTCCAGGGGGCGCCCCCTACGAGCAGTACGTC.